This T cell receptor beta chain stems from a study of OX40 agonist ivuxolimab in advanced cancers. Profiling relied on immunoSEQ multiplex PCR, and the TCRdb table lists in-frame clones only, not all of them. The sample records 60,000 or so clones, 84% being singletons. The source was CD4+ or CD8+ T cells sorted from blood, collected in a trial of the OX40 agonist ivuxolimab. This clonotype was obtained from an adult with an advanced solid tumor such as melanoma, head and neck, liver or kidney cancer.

CDR3: CSVFSSTGTTINYGYTF. In DNA form, the CDR3 reads TGCAGCGTTTTCTCTTCGACAGGGACAACTATTAACTATGGCTACACCTTC. The rearrangement joins TRBV29-1 to TRBJ1-2; 7 positions agree with TRBD1. The V gene's germline CDR1 is SQVTM and CDR2 ANQGSEA. Losses at the gene ends were 5 bases for V and 1 base for J; bases not matched to a gene: 16. This CDR3 has 17 residues.